This is a list of T cell receptor beta chains from one sample in a study of shared clonotypes between healthy human individuals. Sequencing used immunoSEQ multiplex PCR; TCRdb keeps in-frame clones, though not all of them. The data contain around 550,000 clones, approximately 95% of them singletons. The source material was naive CD8+ T cells sorted from blood. These receptors all stem from a woman aged 25-40 years in good health. Both conserved end residues are part of each CDR3. Fields, in order: V gene, J gene, D gene, clone size, CDR3 DNA, CDR3 protein. The D gene is left open where the match is weak. Expanded clones get a size class; other rows say once, few or many, or leave the size out.

v_gene: TRBV11-3; j_gene: TRBJ2-7; d_gene: TRBD1; abundance: NA; CDR3nt: TGTGCCAGCAGCGGGACAGGGAGCGAGCAGTACTTC; CDR3aa: CASSGTGSEQYF
v_gene: TRBV6-5; j_gene: TRBJ1-1; d_gene: TRBD1; abundance: NA; CDR3nt: TGTGCCAGCAGTTCCCTACAGGGGCCCGGTGGTACTGAAGCTTTCTTT; CDR3aa: CASSSLQGPGGTEAFF
v_gene: TRBV5-1; j_gene: TRBJ1-1; d_gene: NA; abundance: NA; CDR3nt: TGCGCCAGCAGCTTCGGAGGGGGAATTGACACTGAAGCTTTCTTT; CDR3aa: CASSFGGGIDTEAFF
v_gene: TRBV30; j_gene: TRBJ2-7; d_gene: NA; abundance: NA; CDR3nt: TGTGCCTGGAGTTCGATGGACACTAGCTCCTACGAGCAGTACTTC; CDR3aa: CAWSSMDTSSYEQYF
v_gene: TRBV28; j_gene: TRBJ2-7; d_gene: NA; abundance: NA; CDR3nt: TGTGCCAGCAGTTTGGACGAGCAGTACTTC; CDR3aa: CASSLDEQYF
v_gene: TRBV5-4; j_gene: TRBJ2-3; d_gene: TRBD2; abundance: NA; CDR3nt: TGTGCCAGCAGCTTGGGGAGACTAGCGGGAGAAGATACGCAGTATTTT; CDR3aa: CASSLGRLAGEDTQYF
v_gene: TRBV28; j_gene: TRBJ2-7; d_gene: TRBD1; abundance: NA; CDR3nt: TGTGCCAGCAGTTTGAGAACCGGGACAGGGTTATACGAGCAGTACTTC; CDR3aa: CASSLRTGTGLYEQYF
v_gene: TRBV9; j_gene: TRBJ2-1; d_gene: TRBD2; abundance: once; CDR3nt: TGTGCCAGCAGCGTCTCTAGCGGGAGCAACAATGAGCAGTTCTTC; CDR3aa: CASSVSSGSNNEQFF
v_gene: TRBV28; j_gene: TRBJ2-7; d_gene: NA; abundance: NA; CDR3nt: TGTGCCAGCAGTTTTCGATTAAACGAGCAGTACTTC; CDR3aa: CASSFRLNEQYF
v_gene: TRBV27; j_gene: TRBJ2-1; d_gene: NA; abundance: NA; CDR3nt: TGTGCCAGCAGTTTTCAGGGTTCCTACAATGAGCAGTTCTTC; CDR3aa: CASSFQGSYNEQFF
v_gene: TRBV4-1; j_gene: TRBJ2-5; d_gene: NA; abundance: NA; CDR3nt: TGCGCCAGCAGCCCGCAGGGGGAGACCCAGTACTTC; CDR3aa: CASSPQGETQYF
v_gene: TRBV2; j_gene: TRBJ1-5; d_gene: NA; abundance: NA; CDR3nt: TGTGCCAGCAGTGAGGTGGAGGGCGATCAGCCCCAGCATTTT; CDR3aa: CASSEVEGDQPQHF
v_gene: TRBV13; j_gene: TRBJ2-5; d_gene: NA; abundance: NA; CDR3nt: TGTGCCAGCAGCTTAGGGAGCGGGCAAAAGACCCAGTACTTC; CDR3aa: CASSLGSGQKTQYF
v_gene: TRBV19; j_gene: TRBJ2-1; d_gene: TRBD2; abundance: NA; CDR3nt: TGTGCCAGTAGTATAGACATCAATAGCGGGAGTGGGAATGAGCAGTTCTTC; CDR3aa: CASSIDINSGSGNEQFF
v_gene: TRBV7-9; j_gene: TRBJ2-2; d_gene: NA; abundance: once; CDR3nt: TGTGCCAGCAGCCCCTGGGAAGCTAGAATTGGGGAGAACACCGGGGAGCTGTTTTTT; CDR3aa: CASSPWEARIGENTGELFF
v_gene: TRBV2; j_gene: TRBJ2-5; d_gene: NA; abundance: NA; CDR3nt: TGTGCCAGCAAGGGACTCGAGTACCAAGAGACCCAGTACTTC; CDR3aa: CASKGLEYQETQYF
v_gene: TRBV19; j_gene: TRBJ2-7; d_gene: TRBD1; abundance: once; CDR3nt: TGTGCCAGTAGCACAGGGGAGTCGTACGAGCAGTACTTC; CDR3aa: CASSTGESYEQYF
v_gene: TRBV19; j_gene: TRBJ2-7; d_gene: TRBD1; abundance: NA; CDR3nt: TGTGCCAGTAGTGGGGACAGCTACGAGCAGTACTTC; CDR3aa: CASSGDSYEQYF
v_gene: TRBV7-9; j_gene: TRBJ2-3; d_gene: TRBD1; abundance: once; CDR3nt: TGTGCCAGCAGCCCGTACAGGGGGGGCACAGATACGCAGTATTTT; CDR3aa: CASSPYRGGTDTQYF
v_gene: TRBV28; j_gene: TRBJ1-2; d_gene: TRBD1; abundance: NA; CDR3nt: TGTGCCAGCAGCAGCGCCGGGACAGACCACTATGGCTACACCTTC; CDR3aa: CASSSAGTDHYGYTF
v_gene: TRBV5-6; j_gene: TRBJ1-2; d_gene: TRBD1; abundance: NA; CDR3nt: TGTGCCAGCAGCTCTGGGACAGGGGGTGGCTACACCTTC; CDR3aa: CASSSGTGGGYTF
v_gene: TRBV27; j_gene: TRBJ2-7; d_gene: TRBD1; abundance: NA; CDR3nt: TGTGCCAGCAGTTTTTCTGGACAGGGGTACTACGAGCAGTACTTC; CDR3aa: CASSFSGQGYYEQYF
v_gene: TRBV5-1; j_gene: TRBJ2-2; d_gene: TRBD2; abundance: NA; CDR3nt: TGCGCCAGCACCATGGCGGGACTAGCGGGTTCCCCCGCGAACACCGGGGAGCTGTTTTTT; CDR3aa: CASTMAGLAGSPANTGELFF
v_gene: TRBV28; j_gene: TRBJ2-3; d_gene: TRBD2; abundance: NA; CDR3nt: TGTGCCAGCAGTTTACTAGCGGGAGGGACAGATACGCAGTATTTT; CDR3aa: CASSLLAGGTDTQYF
v_gene: TRBV27; j_gene: TRBJ2-4; d_gene: NA; abundance: NA; CDR3nt: TGTGCCAGCAGCCCGACAGGTCAAAACATTCAGTACTTC; CDR3aa: CASSPTGQNIQYF
v_gene: TRBV15; j_gene: TRBJ2-2; d_gene: TRBD2; abundance: NA; CDR3nt: TGTGCCACCACGCGAGCGGGAGGGCTCCCCGGGGAGCTGTTTTTT; CDR3aa: CATTRAGGLPGELFF
v_gene: TRBV5-4; j_gene: TRBJ2-1; d_gene: TRBD2; abundance: NA; CDR3nt: TGTGCCAGCAACTCAATTAGCGGGAGCTACAATGAGCAGTTCTTC; CDR3aa: CASNSISGSYNEQFF